The T cell receptor (beta chain) described here comes from a study of cytomegalovirus exposure and HLA in healthy donors. On the study more broadly: Among the 398 genotyped donors, about 81% were placed in the Caucasian-associated ancestry cluster. The study's findings and limits: Most TCR beta V segments were productive about 87% or about 30% of the time in an earlier analysis.

As for this clone: Its target is not known.

Germline CDR1 reads MGHRA; CDR2 reads YSYEKL. Trimming cost V 3 bases and J 8 bases, with 17 bases left between them. The CDR3 runs 15 residues. Use of 60 Vbeta and 13 Jbeta primers characterized the PCR. Libraries were prepared by immunoSEQ multiplex PCR; TCRdb keeps only in-frame clonotypes and omits some of them. The profile shows hundreds of thousands of clones, over 85% of them singletons. Each of the donors was a healthy bone marrow donor. The material sequenced was PBMCs. The chain has TRBV4-1 and TRBJ2-1; D is perhaps TRBD2 (6 bases). This receptor was obtained from a woman younger than 35 in good health and CMV-seronegative. The CDR3 protein is CASSQSEGSYDEQFF. CDR3 bases: TGCGCCAGCAGCCAGTCGGAGGGGAGTTACGATGAGCAGTTCTTC.